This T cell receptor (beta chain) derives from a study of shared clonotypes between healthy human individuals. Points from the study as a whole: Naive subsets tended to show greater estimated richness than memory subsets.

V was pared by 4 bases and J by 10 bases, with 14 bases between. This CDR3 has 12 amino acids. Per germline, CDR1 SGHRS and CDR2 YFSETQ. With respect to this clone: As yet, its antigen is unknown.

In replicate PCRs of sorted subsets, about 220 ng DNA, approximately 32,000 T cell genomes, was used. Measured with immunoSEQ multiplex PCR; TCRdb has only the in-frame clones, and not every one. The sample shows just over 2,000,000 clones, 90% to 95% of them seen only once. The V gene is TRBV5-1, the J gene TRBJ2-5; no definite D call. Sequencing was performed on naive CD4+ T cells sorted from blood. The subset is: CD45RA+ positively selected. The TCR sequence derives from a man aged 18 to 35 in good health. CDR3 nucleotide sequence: TGCGCCAGCAGCGTGCCGTCTAACGTCCAGTACTTC. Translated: CASSVPSNVQYF.